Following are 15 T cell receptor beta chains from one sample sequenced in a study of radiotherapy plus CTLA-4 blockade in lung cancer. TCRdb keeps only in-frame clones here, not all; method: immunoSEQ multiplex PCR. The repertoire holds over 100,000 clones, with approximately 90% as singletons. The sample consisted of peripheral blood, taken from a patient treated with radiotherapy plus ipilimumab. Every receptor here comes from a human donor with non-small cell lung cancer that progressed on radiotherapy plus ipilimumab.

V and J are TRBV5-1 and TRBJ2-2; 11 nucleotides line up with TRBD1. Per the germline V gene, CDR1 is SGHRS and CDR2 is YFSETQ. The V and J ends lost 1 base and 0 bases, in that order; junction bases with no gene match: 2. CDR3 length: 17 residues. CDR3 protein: CASSLLGQGANTGELFF. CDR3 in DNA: TGCGCCAGCAGCTTGTTGGGACAGGGGGCGAACACCGGGGAGCTGTTTTTT. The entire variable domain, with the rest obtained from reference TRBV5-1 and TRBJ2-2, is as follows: KAGVTQTPRYLIKTRGQQVTLSCSPISGHRSVSWYQQTPGQGLQFLFEYFSETQRNKGNFPGRFSGRQFSNSRSEMNVSTLELGDSALYLCASSLLGQGANTGELFFGEGSRLTVL.

CDR3 DNA: TGTGCCAGCAGGGAGCCGGGGCTGGCGAACACTGAAGCTTTCTTT. It is translated as CASREPGLANTEAFF. The chain uses TRBV6-1 and TRBJ1-1; TRBD1 might be the D (5 bases). CDR3 length equals 15 residues. Germline V CDR1 and CDR2: MNHNS, SASEGT. V lost 6 bases to trimming and J lost 1 base, with 15 bases between them.

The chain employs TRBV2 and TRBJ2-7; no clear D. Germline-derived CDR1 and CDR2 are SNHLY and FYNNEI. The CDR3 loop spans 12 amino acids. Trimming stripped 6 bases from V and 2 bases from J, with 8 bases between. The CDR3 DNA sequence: TGTGCCAGCAGACAGAGCCCCTACGAGCAGTACTTC. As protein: CASRQSPYEQYF.

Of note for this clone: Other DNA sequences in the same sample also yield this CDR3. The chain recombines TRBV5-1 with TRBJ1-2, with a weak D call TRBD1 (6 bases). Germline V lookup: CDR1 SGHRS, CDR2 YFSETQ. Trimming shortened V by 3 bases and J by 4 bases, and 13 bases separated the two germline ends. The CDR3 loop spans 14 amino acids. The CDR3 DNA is TGCGCCAGCAGCTCCTCGGGGGGGGCCTATGGCTACACCTTC. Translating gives CASSSSGGAYGYTF.

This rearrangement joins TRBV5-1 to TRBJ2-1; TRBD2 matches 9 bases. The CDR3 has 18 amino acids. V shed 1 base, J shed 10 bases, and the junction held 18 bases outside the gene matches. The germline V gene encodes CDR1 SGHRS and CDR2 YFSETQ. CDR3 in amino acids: CASSLSALGLAWFGEQFF. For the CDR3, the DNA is TGCGCCAGCAGCTTGTCCGCCCTCGGACTAGCGTGGTTTGGGGAGCAGTTCTTC. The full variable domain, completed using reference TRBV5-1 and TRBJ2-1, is KAGVTQTPRYLIKTRGQQVTLSCSPISGHRSVSWYQQTPGQGLQFLFEYFSETQRNKGNFPGRFSGRQFSNSRSEMNVSTLELGDSALYLCASSLSALGLAWFGEQFFGPGTRLTVL.

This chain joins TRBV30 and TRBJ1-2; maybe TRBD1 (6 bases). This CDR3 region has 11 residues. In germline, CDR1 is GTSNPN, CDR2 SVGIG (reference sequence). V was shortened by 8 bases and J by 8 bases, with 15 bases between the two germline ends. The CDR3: CARLRGLGYTF. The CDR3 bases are TGTGCCCGGCTCAGGGGCTTGGGCTACACCTTC. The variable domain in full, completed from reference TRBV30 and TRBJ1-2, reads SQTIHQWPATLVQPVGSPLSLECTVEGTSNPNLYWYRQAAGRGLQLLFYSVGIGQISSEVPQNLSASRPQDRQFILSSKKLLLSDSGFYLCARLRGLGYTFGSGTRLTVV.

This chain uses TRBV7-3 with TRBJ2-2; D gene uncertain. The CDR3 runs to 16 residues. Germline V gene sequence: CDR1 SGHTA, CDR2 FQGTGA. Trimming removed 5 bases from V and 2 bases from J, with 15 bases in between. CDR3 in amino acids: CASSALGPRNTGELFF. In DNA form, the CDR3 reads TGTGCCAGCAGCGCCCTAGGACCTAGAAACACCGGGGAGCTGTTTTTT.

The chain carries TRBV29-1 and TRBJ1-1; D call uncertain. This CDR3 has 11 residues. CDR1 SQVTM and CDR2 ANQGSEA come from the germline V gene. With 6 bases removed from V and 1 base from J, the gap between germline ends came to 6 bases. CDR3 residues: CSVTQNTEAFF. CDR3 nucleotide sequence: TGCAGCGTCACACAGAACACTGAAGCTTTCTTT. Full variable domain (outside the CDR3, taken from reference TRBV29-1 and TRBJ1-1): SAVISQKPSRDICQRGTSLTIQCQVDSQVTMMFWYRQQPGQSLTLIATANQGSEATYESGFVIDKFPISRPNLTFSTLTVSNMSPEDSSIYLCSVTQNTEAFFGQGTRLTVV.

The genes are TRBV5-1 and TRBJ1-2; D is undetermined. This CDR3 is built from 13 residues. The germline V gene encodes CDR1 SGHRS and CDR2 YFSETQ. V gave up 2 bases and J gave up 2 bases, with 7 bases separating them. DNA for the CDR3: TGCGCCAGCAGCTTCTGGGAAAACTATGGCTACACCTTC. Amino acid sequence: CASSFWENYGYTF.

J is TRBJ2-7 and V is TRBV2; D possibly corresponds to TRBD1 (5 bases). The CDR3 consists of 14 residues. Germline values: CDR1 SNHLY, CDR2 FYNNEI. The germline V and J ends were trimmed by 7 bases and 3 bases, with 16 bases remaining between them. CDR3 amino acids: CASKFRQPVYEQYF. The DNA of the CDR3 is TGTGCCAGCAAATTTCGACAGCCCGTCTACGAGCAGTACTTC.

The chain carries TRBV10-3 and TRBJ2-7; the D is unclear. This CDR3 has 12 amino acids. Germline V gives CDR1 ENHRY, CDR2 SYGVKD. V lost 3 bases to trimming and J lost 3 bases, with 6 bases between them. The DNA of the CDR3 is TGTGCCATCAGTGATTCTCTCTACGAGCAGTACTTC. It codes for CAISDSLYEQYF.

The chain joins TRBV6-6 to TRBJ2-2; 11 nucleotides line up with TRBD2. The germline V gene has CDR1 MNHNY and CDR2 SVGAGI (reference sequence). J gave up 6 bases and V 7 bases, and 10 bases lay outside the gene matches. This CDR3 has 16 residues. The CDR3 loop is CASTPGGTSGPGELFF. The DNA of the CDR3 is TGTGCCAGCACCCCCGGGGGGACTAGCGGCCCCGGGGAGCTGTTTTTT.

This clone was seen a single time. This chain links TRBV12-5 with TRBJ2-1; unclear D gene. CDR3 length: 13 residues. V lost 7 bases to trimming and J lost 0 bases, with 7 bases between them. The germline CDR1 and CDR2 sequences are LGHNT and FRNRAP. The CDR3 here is CASESSSYNEQFF. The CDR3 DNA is TGTGCTAGTGAATCTAGCTCCTACAATGAGCAGTTCTTC.

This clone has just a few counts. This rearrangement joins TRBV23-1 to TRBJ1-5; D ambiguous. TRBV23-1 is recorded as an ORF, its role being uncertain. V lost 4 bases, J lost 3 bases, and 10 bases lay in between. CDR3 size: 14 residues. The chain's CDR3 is CASSPYQHNQPQHF. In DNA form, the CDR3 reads TGCGCCAGCAGTCCTTATCAGCACAATCAGCCCCAGCATTTT.

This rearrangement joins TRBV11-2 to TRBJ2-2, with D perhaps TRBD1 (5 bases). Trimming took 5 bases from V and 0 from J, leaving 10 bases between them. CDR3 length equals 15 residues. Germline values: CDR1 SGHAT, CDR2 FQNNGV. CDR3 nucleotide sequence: TGTGCCAGCAGCCGGGCCAGGGCGAACACCGGGGAGCTGTTTTTT. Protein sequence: CASSRARANTGELFF.